The subject of this entry is one TCR beta chain. What it binds is unknown. The entry originates in a study of shared clonotypes between healthy human individuals. General study results and limits: Relative to their counterparts shared across all four donors, non-shared clonotypes exhibited diminished generation probabilities.

V trimming: 3 bases; J trimming: 0 bases; junction bases outside the gene matches: 10. Germline V lookup: CDR1 MNHEY, CDR2 SMNVEV (reference sequence). This CDR3 has 18 amino acids. CD45RO negativity and positive selection for CCR7 defined naive CD8 cells, a population that excluded terminally differentiated effector memory CD45RA+ cells. Genomic DNA (from each subset) was split evenly across several immunoSEQ plates. Repertoires were generated with immunoSEQ multiplex PCR, while TCRdb's copy carries only in-frame clones and drops some. The table lists about 700,000 clones, approximately 90% of them singletons.

This rearrangement joins TRBV27 to TRBJ2-2; 7 nucleotides line up with TRBD1. The sequence derives from a man aged 30 to 39 in good health. Sequencing was done on a sample of naive CD8+ T cells sorted from blood. The CDR3 loop reads CASSFSDRDSTNTGELFF. The CDR3 DNA reads TGTGCCAGCAGTTTTTCCGACAGGGATAGCACGAACACCGGGGAGCTGTTTTTT.